This TCR beta chain stems from a study of spatial heterogeneity in lung cancer. Study summary: As counted in raw reads, each unique TCR and UMI combination appeared more than ten times on average.

The table lists this clonotype with many counts. As for time point: sample taken at primary tumor resection. A single record per CDR3 protein comes from TCRdb applying MiXCR to the 5' RACE reads. The sample carries 60,000 to 90,000 distinct CDR3 sequences, roughly 8% recorded once. Trimming took 4 bases from V and 0 from J, leaving 19 bases between them. This CDR3 is 17 amino acids long. From germline, CDR1 is SGHDN and CDR2 FVKESK. This TCR derives from a male donor with early-stage non-small cell lung cancer. Sample: PBMCs, taken at surgery. The chain uses TRBV14 and TRBJ2-7; D possibly corresponds to TRBD1 (6 bases). CDR3 loop: CASSPHGGTSLSYEQYF. The CDR3 bases are TGTGCCAGCAGCCCCCACGGTGGGACAAGTCTCTCCTACGAGCAGTACTTC. Looking up the rest from reference TRBV14 and TRBJ2-7 gives the full variable domain: EAGVTQFPSHSVIEKGQTVTLRCDPISGHDNLYWYRRVMGKEIKFLLHFVKESKQDESGMPNNRFLAERTGGTYSTLKVQPAELEDSGVYFCASSPHGGTSLSYEQYFGPGTRLTVT.